Listed below are T cell receptor beta chains from one sample, sequenced in a study of human thymus T cells. Profiling relied on immunoSEQ multiplex PCR, and the TCRdb table lists in-frame clones only, not all of them. Of 100,000 to 150,000 clones listed, over 85% are singletons. Sequenced sample: thymus tissue. The receptors shown here come from a boy in the first two years of life with a congenital heart defect but otherwise immunologically healthy. The CDR3 runs from the conserved cysteine through the conserved F or W. D genes are given only for firm matches. Size tells how often a clone was seen (once, few, many) or the class of an expanded clone, and some rows leave it out.

j_call: TRBJ2-2; v_call: TRBV14; d_call: TRBD1; clone_size: once; cdr3_aa: CASSPGTGDTGELFF; cdr3_nt: TGTGCCAGCAGCCCCGGGACAGGGGACACCGGGGAGCTGTTTTTT
j_call: TRBJ2-7; v_call: TRBV11-3; d_call: .; clone_size: .; cdr3_aa: CASSLAVGSSYEQYF; cdr3_nt: TGTGCCAGCAGCTTAGCGGTGGGTTCGAGCTACGAGCAGTACTTC
j_call: TRBJ1-5; v_call: TRBV28; d_call: .; clone_size: .; cdr3_aa: CASSPIPTEPNQPQHF; cdr3_nt: TGTGCCAGCAGTCCAATTCCGACAGAGCCGAATCAGCCCCAGCATTTT
j_call: TRBJ2-3; v_call: TRBV5-1; d_call: .; clone_size: .; cdr3_aa: CANDRRVETDTQYF; cdr3_nt: TGCGCCAACGATCGTAGGGTGGAAACAGATACGCAGTATTTT
j_call: TRBJ1-1; v_call: TRBV6-1; d_call: TRBD1; clone_size: .; cdr3_aa: CATETGGVNTEAFF; cdr3_nt: TGTGCCACTGAGACAGGGGGCGTGAACACTGAAGCTTTCTTT
j_call: TRBJ2-7; v_call: TRBV11-2; d_call: .; clone_size: .; cdr3_aa: CASRFRGPRSSYEQYF; cdr3_nt: TGTGCCAGCAGGTTCCGGGGGCCAAGGAGCTCCTACGAGCAGTACTTC
j_call: TRBJ1-4; v_call: TRBV5-8; d_call: TRBD1; clone_size: .; cdr3_aa: CASSSSGGTNEKLFF; cdr3_nt: TGTGCCAGCAGCTCCTCAGGGGGCACTAATGAAAAACTGTTTTTT
j_call: TRBJ1-4; v_call: TRBV7-2; d_call: .; clone_size: .; cdr3_aa: CASSWGFEKLFF; cdr3_nt: TGTGCCAGCAGCTGGGGCTTTGAAAAACTGTTTTTT
j_call: TRBJ1-1; v_call: TRBV28; d_call: .; clone_size: .; cdr3_aa: CASSPQGEYTEAFF; cdr3_nt: TGTGCCAGCAGCCCACAGGGTGAGTACACTGAAGCTTTCTTT
j_call: TRBJ2-3; v_call: TRBV7-2; d_call: .; clone_size: once; cdr3_aa: CASSFGLSGDTQYF; cdr3_nt: TGTGCCAGCAGCTTCGGACTTTCAGGAGATACGCAGTATTTT
j_call: TRBJ1-6; v_call: TRBV11-2; d_call: TRBD1; clone_size: .; cdr3_aa: CASSSGPGQINSPLHF; cdr3_nt: TGTGCCAGCAGCTCAGGACCGGGACAGATTAATTCACCCCTCCACTTT
j_call: TRBJ1-1; v_call: TRBV27; d_call: TRBD1; clone_size: .; cdr3_aa: CASSLQGYTEAFF; cdr3_nt: TGTGCCAGCAGTCTACAGGGGTACACTGAAGCTTTCTTT
j_call: TRBJ2-5; v_call: TRBV11-3; d_call: TRBD2; clone_size: .; cdr3_aa: CASSFRLAGGPWETQYF; cdr3_nt: TGTGCCAGCAGCTTTCGACTAGCGGGGGGGCCATGGGAGACCCAGTACTTC
j_call: TRBJ2-2; v_call: TRBV4-2; d_call: TRBD2; clone_size: .; cdr3_aa: CASSPLSVIAGVTGELFF; cdr3_nt: TGTGCCAGCAGCCCACTATCGGTAATAGCGGGGGTCACCGGGGAGCTGTTTTTT
j_call: TRBJ2-3; v_call: TRBV11-3; d_call: TRBD2; clone_size: .; cdr3_aa: CASSLEAGEDTQYF; cdr3_nt: TGTGCCAGCAGCTTAGAAGCGGGGGAGGATACGCAGTATTTT
j_call: TRBJ2-7; v_call: TRBV15; d_call: .; clone_size: .; cdr3_aa: CATSSVGGEQYF; cdr3_nt: TGTGCCACCTCCTCGGTGGGGGGCGAGCAGTACTTC
j_call: TRBJ1-2; v_call: TRBV4-1; d_call: .; clone_size: .; cdr3_aa: CASSHPGSDYGYTF; cdr3_nt: TGCGCCAGCAGCCATCCAGGGTCGGACTATGGCTACACCTTC
j_call: TRBJ2-7; v_call: TRBV5-6; d_call: .; clone_size: .; cdr3_aa: CASSFQGRAGKYF; cdr3_nt: TGTGCCAGCAGCTTCCAGGGGAGGGCGGGAAAGTACTTC
j_call: TRBJ1-5; v_call: TRBV28; d_call: TRBD1; clone_size: once; cdr3_aa: CASSFQGAGNQPQHF; cdr3_nt: TGTGCCAGCAGTTTCCAGGGGGCTGGTAATCAGCCCCAGCATTTT
j_call: TRBJ2-6; v_call: TRBV18; d_call: .; clone_size: .; cdr3_aa: CASSPPEGYILSGANVLTF; cdr3_nt: TGTGCCAGCTCACCACCCGAGGGGTATATTCTCTCTGGGGCCAACGTCCTGACTTTC
j_call: TRBJ2-7; v_call: TRBV15; d_call: .; clone_size: .; cdr3_aa: CATSRVPGAIYEQYF; cdr3_nt: TGTGCCACCAGCAGAGTTCCGGGGGCGATCTACGAGCAGTACTTC
j_call: TRBJ2-7; v_call: TRBV11-3; d_call: .; clone_size: .; cdr3_aa: CASSPPYTSYEQYF; cdr3_nt: TGTGCCAGCAGTCCGCCTTACACCTCCTACGAGCAGTACTTC
j_call: TRBJ2-1; v_call: TRBV4-1; d_call: TRBD2; clone_size: .; cdr3_aa: CASSHQRLGLAGGQSYNEQFF; cdr3_nt: TGCGCCAGCAGCCACCAACGGTTGGGGCTAGCGGGGGGGCAATCCTACAATGAGCAGTTCTTC
j_call: TRBJ1-1; v_call: TRBV4-2; d_call: .; clone_size: .; cdr3_aa: CASSQDVGGGAFF; cdr3_nt: TGTGCCAGCAGCCAAGATGTGGGAGGGGGGGCTTTCTTT
j_call: TRBJ1-6; v_call: TRBV11-2; d_call: .; clone_size: .; cdr3_aa: CASSLQGRNSPLHF; cdr3_nt: TGTGCCAGCAGCCTCCAGGGGCGTAATTCACCCCTCCACTTT
j_call: TRBJ2-5; v_call: TRBV7-2; d_call: TRBD2; clone_size: .; cdr3_aa: CASSLAIRASGGPQETQYF; cdr3_nt: TGTGCCAGCAGCTTAGCGATCAGGGCTAGCGGGGGGCCCCAAGAGACCCAGTACTTC
j_call: TRBJ2-7; v_call: TRBV28; d_call: .; clone_size: .; cdr3_aa: CASSYQLGGYEQYF; cdr3_nt: TGTGCCAGCAGCTACCAGCTCGGGGGCTACGAGCAGTACTTC
j_call: TRBJ2-2; v_call: TRBV27; d_call: .; clone_size: .; cdr3_aa: CASSGGAGELFF; cdr3_nt: TGTGCCAGCAGTGGTGGGGCCGGGGAGCTGTTTTTT
j_call: TRBJ2-3; v_call: TRBV7-9; d_call: TRBD2; clone_size: once; cdr3_aa: CASSSPTSGASTDTQYF; cdr3_nt: TGTGCCAGCAGCTCCCCGACTAGCGGGGCTAGCACAGATACGCAGTATTTT
j_call: TRBJ2-1; v_call: TRBV18; d_call: .; clone_size: .; cdr3_aa: CASSPGFQSYNEQFF; cdr3_nt: TGTGCCAGCTCACCGGGGTTCCAGTCCTACAATGAGCAGTTCTTC
j_call: TRBJ1-4; v_call: TRBV11-2; d_call: .; clone_size: once; cdr3_aa: CASGKNEKLFF; cdr3_nt: TGTGCCAGCGGAAAAAATGAAAAACTGTTTTTT
j_call: TRBJ1-5; v_call: TRBV7-9; d_call: .; clone_size: once; cdr3_aa: CASKHTRDRNQPQHF; cdr3_nt: TGTGCCAGCAAACACACGAGGGATCGCAATCAGCCCCAGCATTTT
j_call: TRBJ2-7; v_call: TRBV5-6; d_call: TRBD1; clone_size: .; cdr3_aa: CASSSLAGQGTYEQYF; cdr3_nt: TGTGCCAGCAGCTCCCTTGCGGGACAGGGGACCTACGAGCAGTACTTC
j_call: TRBJ2-2; v_call: TRBV28; d_call: TRBD1; clone_size: .; cdr3_aa: CASRWLFRTGTTGELFF; cdr3_nt: TGTGCCAGCAGATGGCTTTTCAGGACAGGGACCACCGGGGAGCTGTTTTTT
j_call: TRBJ2-3; v_call: TRBV29-1; d_call: TRBD1; clone_size: .; cdr3_aa: CSARGQGSDTQYF; cdr3_nt: TGCAGCGCCAGGGGACAGGGATCAGATACGCAGTATTTT
j_call: TRBJ2-2; v_call: TRBV13; d_call: TRBD1; clone_size: .; cdr3_aa: CASSRTRTGGAGELFF; cdr3_nt: TGTGCCAGCAGCCGAACCCGGACAGGGGGGGCCGGGGAGCTGTTTTTT
j_call: TRBJ2-1; v_call: TRBV18; d_call: .; clone_size: .; cdr3_aa: CASSPRWGTYNEQFF; cdr3_nt: TGTGCCAGCTCACCAAGGTGGGGAACCTACAATGAGCAGTTCTTC
j_call: TRBJ2-2; v_call: TRBV10-3; d_call: TRBD2; clone_size: .; cdr3_aa: CAISESGGTAGDTGELFF; cdr3_nt: TGTGCCATCAGTGAGAGCGGGGGGACAGCGGGGGACACCGGGGAGCTGTTTTTT
j_call: TRBJ2-3; v_call: TRBV9; d_call: .; clone_size: .; cdr3_aa: CASSVAPGLRTDTQYF; cdr3_nt: TGTGCCAGCAGCGTAGCGCCGGGACTCCGTACAGATACGCAGTATTTT
j_call: TRBJ1-2; v_call: TRBV4-3; d_call: .; clone_size: .; cdr3_aa: CASSHERGNYGYTF; cdr3_nt: TGCGCCAGCAGCCATGAAAGGGGGAACTATGGCTACACCTTC
j_call: TRBJ2-3; v_call: TRBV6-1; d_call: TRBD1; clone_size: .; cdr3_aa: CASSEAGRRQGAGDTQYF; cdr3_nt: TGTGCCAGCAGTGAAGCGGGGAGAAGACAGGGGGCTGGAGATACGCAGTATTTT
j_call: TRBJ2-1; v_call: TRBV12-2; d_call: .; clone_size: .; cdr3_aa: CASRHYSRDRNHNEQFF; cdr3_nt: TGTGCAAGTCGCCACTATAGCCGGGACAGAAACCACAATGAGCAGTTCTTC
j_call: TRBJ1-5; v_call: TRBV2; d_call: .; clone_size: .; cdr3_aa: CASSVRQVRNQPQHF; cdr3_nt: TGTGCCAGCAGTGTAAGGCAGGTTCGCAATCAGCCCCAGCATTTT
j_call: TRBJ1-2; v_call: TRBV19; d_call: TRBD1; clone_size: .; cdr3_aa: CASSKPPGQGRNGYTF; cdr3_nt: TGTGCCAGTAGTAAGCCCCCCGGACAGGGGAGAAATGGCTACACCTTC
j_call: TRBJ2-5; v_call: TRBV5-1; d_call: .; clone_size: .; cdr3_aa: CASSLARGRETQYF; cdr3_nt: TGCGCCAGCAGCTTGGCCCGGGGACGAGAGACCCAGTACTTC
j_call: TRBJ2-4; v_call: TRBV27; d_call: .; clone_size: .; cdr3_aa: CASSMDLLAKNIQYF; cdr3_nt: TGTGCCAGCAGTATGGACTTACTAGCCAAAAACATTCAGTACTTC
j_call: TRBJ2-7; v_call: TRBV5-5; d_call: TRBD1; clone_size: .; cdr3_aa: CASSRTGFYEQYF; cdr3_nt: TGTGCCAGTTCCCGGACAGGGTTCTACGAGCAGTACTTC
j_call: TRBJ1-1; v_call: TRBV7-6; d_call: .; clone_size: .; cdr3_aa: CASSPYGDTEAFF; cdr3_nt: TGTGCCAGCAGCCCATACGGGGACACTGAAGCTTTCTTT
j_call: TRBJ1-6; v_call: TRBV29-1; d_call: .; clone_size: .; cdr3_aa: CSPRGKGSRDPDSPLHF; cdr3_nt: TGCAGCCCCCGGGGGAAGGGGAGCAGGGACCCGGATTCACCCCTCCACTTT
j_call: TRBJ2-7; v_call: TRBV6-5; d_call: TRBD1; clone_size: .; cdr3_aa: CASSYDRGLREQYF; cdr3_nt: TGTGCCAGCAGTTACGACAGGGGGCTGAGGGAGCAGTACTTC
j_call: TRBJ1-3; v_call: TRBV30; d_call: .; clone_size: .; cdr3_aa: CAWRGGGSGNTIYF; cdr3_nt: TGTGCCTGGAGAGGCGGCGGCTCTGGAAACACCATATATTTT
j_call: TRBJ2-7; v_call: TRBV7-2; d_call: TRBD1; clone_size: .; cdr3_aa: CASSPDRAFSYEQYF; cdr3_nt: TGTGCCAGCAGCCCGGACAGGGCCTTCTCCTACGAGCAGTACTTC
j_call: TRBJ2-3; v_call: TRBV18; d_call: TRBD2; clone_size: .; cdr3_aa: CASSPRVAGAPDTQYF; cdr3_nt: TGTGCCAGCTCACCCCGGGTAGCGGGGGCTCCAGATACGCAGTATTTT
j_call: TRBJ1-4; v_call: TRBV4-1; d_call: .; clone_size: .; cdr3_aa: CASSQALPGEIEKLFF; cdr3_nt: TGCGCCAGCAGCCAGGCCCTCCCGGGGGAAATAGAAAAACTGTTTTTT
j_call: TRBJ2-1; v_call: TRBV4-2; d_call: .; clone_size: .; cdr3_aa: CASSQAGSSNEQFF; cdr3_nt: TGTGCCAGCAGCCAAGCGGGTAGCTCCAATGAGCAGTTCTTC
j_call: TRBJ2-5; v_call: TRBV4-1; d_call: .; clone_size: .; cdr3_aa: CASSQGADYLGKQETQYF; cdr3_nt: TGCGCCAGCAGCCAGGGGGCCGATTACCTAGGGAAACAAGAGACCCAGTACTTC
j_call: TRBJ2-5; v_call: TRBV27; d_call: .; clone_size: .; cdr3_aa: CASSPHRGQEETQYF; cdr3_nt: TGTGCCAGCAGTCCTCACCGGGGGCAGGAAGAGACCCAGTACTTC
j_call: TRBJ1-1; v_call: TRBV6-1; d_call: .; clone_size: .; cdr3_aa: CASSESPGSTEAFF; cdr3_nt: TGTGCCAGCAGTGAATCCCCCGGTAGCACTGAAGCTTTCTTT
j_call: TRBJ1-6; v_call: TRBV6-1; d_call: .; clone_size: .; cdr3_aa: CASSEFHAGRAANSPLHF; cdr3_nt: TGTGCCAGCAGTGAATTTCACGCGGGTAGGGCGGCTAATTCACCCCTCCACTTT
j_call: TRBJ1-1; v_call: TRBV19; d_call: TRBD1; clone_size: .; cdr3_aa: CASSLTHIKDREPEAFF; cdr3_nt: TGTGCCAGTAGTCTGACTCACATTAAAGACAGGGAACCTGAAGCTTTCTTT